This is a list of T cell receptor beta chains from one sample in a study of a mutant IDH1 vaccine in newly diagnosed glioma. No antigen is known for these receptors. Repertoires were generated with immunoSEQ multiplex PCR, while TCRdb's copy carries only in-frame clones and drops some. The data show fewer than 45,000 clones, about four fifths seen once. Sequencing was performed on PBMCs, taken from a glioma patient whose treatment included an IDH1 peptide vaccine. These TCRs come from a woman between 40 and 50 years old with glioma. Some clones in this sample may be carry-over from other donors' samples. Each CDR3 is given without its conserved first and last residue. The D gene is left open where the match is weak.

D gene,J gene,V gene,CDR3 protein
TRBD2,TRBJ2-1,TRBV5-1,ASSLGLAGNGEQF
.,TRBJ1-1,TRBV9,ASSPWFGGGLNTEAF
.,TRBJ1-5,TRBV19,ASSITGWGNQPQH
.,TRBJ2-1,TRBV5-4,ASRDPYNEQF
.,TRBJ2-7,TRBV7-2,ASSLARLDEQY
TRBD1,TRBJ1-5,TRBV2,ASSPTGAGQPQH
.,TRBJ1-1,TRBV5-1,ASSRGVNTEAF
TRBD1,TRBJ2-3,TRBV28,ASNPLTGGPGDTQY
.,TRBJ2-5,TRBV7-3,ASSPNAGGTQY
.,TRBJ2-1,TRBV5-5,ASSLSVVEQF
TRBD2,TRBJ2-5,TRBV6-1,ASSGVSGPLSQY
TRBD1,TRBJ1-2,TRBV28,ASSPNGLTGDYGYT
.,TRBJ2-5,TRBV10-3,AISVSRQETQY
TRBD1,TRBJ2-3,TRBV4-3,ASSQQTGGAVTDTQY
TRBD1,TRBJ2-2,TRBV5-6,ASKAPGTGGTGELF
.,TRBJ2-5,TRBV10-1,ASSVEGETQY